The entry below gives a single T cell receptor (beta chain) sequence along with its context. Its target is unknown. The record originates from a study of T cell responses to AZD1222 COVID-19 vaccine. Findings and caveats of the study: Nearly half of spike-specific TCRs reportedly target unmutated variant regions.

The CDR3 covers 15 residues. The V gene's germline CDR1 is KGHSH and CDR2 LQKENI. The ends were cut back, 2 bases at V and 1 base at J, with 11 bases in the middle. The repertoire was sequenced with immunoSEQ multiplex PCR; TCRdb's copy has only in-frame clones and lacks some. The sample lists 140,000 or so clones; about 86% were seen once. The sequencing here drew on peripheral blood, taken 28 days after the second AZD1222 dose. The receptor was isolated from an adult who received the AZD1222 COVID-19 vaccine. The V and J genes are TRBV18 and TRBJ1-1; tentative D call: TRBD1 (5 bases). The CDR3 reads CASSPKGLENTEAFF. CDR3 nucleotide sequence: TGTGCCAGCTCACCAAAGGGGCTGGAGAACACTGAAGCTTTCTTT.